This passage covers 12 T cell receptor beta chains from one sample sequenced in a study of CD8+ T cells in alopecia areata. The sequencing template was cDNA reverse transcribed from extracted RNA. Clones were read by immunoSEQ multiplex PCR, and TCRdb kept only the in-frame ones, dropping some. The sample lists about 200,000 clones, around three fifths occurring once. Treatment: oral pan-JAK inhibitor, 5-10 mg twice daily. Sequenced here: CD4+ T cells sorted from blood, sampled at week 4, from a patient treated with tofacitinib. These receptors all come from a human donor with alopecia areata.

This chain links TRBV5-1 with TRBJ2-5; the match to TRBD2 covers 9 bases. CDR1 is SGHRS, CDR2 YFSETQ, per germline. The CDR3 covers 16 residues. With V trimmed by 2 bases and J by 2 bases, 7 bases remained unmatched. The CDR3 region is CASSFGASGVQETQYF. The CDR3 DNA follows: TGCGCCAGCAGCTTCGGGGCTAGCGGGGTACAAGAGACCCAGTACTTC.

The rearrangement links TRBV4-3 to TRBJ1-3; D remains ambiguous. There are 18 residues in the CDR3. The ends were cut back, 0 bases at V and 0 bases at J, with 15 bases in the middle. The germline V gene has CDR1 LGHNA and CDR2 YSLEER. The CDR3 sequence is CASSQDLDAALSGNTIYF. In nucleotides, the CDR3 is TGCGCCAGCAGCCAAGATTTGGACGCAGCACTCTCTGGAAACACCATATATTTT.

The rearrangement links TRBV27 to TRBJ2-7, with 7 nucleotides matching TRBD2. V was pared by 8 bases and J by 1 base, with 5 bases of the junction left unmatched. The CDR3 is made up of 13 amino acids. Per germline, CDR1 MNHEY and CDR2 SMNVEV (reference sequence). The CDR3 nucleotides are TGTGCCAGCGCGCGGGGGAATTCCTACGAGCAGTACTTC. It specifies CASARGNSYEQYF.

The table lists this clone with a few counts. This rearrangement joins TRBV5-1 to TRBJ1-2; D is unclear. Trimming removed 4 bases at V and 8 bases at J, with 12 bases between. CDR1 is SGHRS and CDR2 is YFSETQ in the germline V gene. This CDR3 has 12 residues. The DNA of the CDR3 is TGCGCCAGCAGCATCGACGGCAAGGGCTACACCTTC. Protein product: CASSIDGKGYTF.

This clone showed up just a few times. V and J are TRBV5-4 and TRBJ2-2; the D gene is possibly TRBD1 (5 bases). Trimming took off 1 base at V and 2 bases at J, with 12 bases between the two ends. Looked up from germline, CDR1 is SGHNT and CDR2 is YYREEE (reference sequence). The CDR3 runs 16 residues. The CDR3 coding sequence is TGTGCCAGCAGCTTGAGTAGACAGCTAAACACCGGGGAGCTGTTTTTT. It translates to CASSLSRQLNTGELFF.

This clone has a handful of counts. The chain carries TRBV5-6 and TRBJ2-6, with unresolved D. The CDR3 extends over 14 amino acids. Deletions cut 6 bases from V and 6 bases from J, with 13 bases between. CDR1 and CDR2 (germline): SGHDT, YYEEEE. The CDR3 coding sequence is TGTGCCAGCACTATCGGTCCTGAGGCCAACGTCCTGACTTTC. It yields the protein CASTIGPEANVLTF.

This clone was seen a few times. This chain uses TRBV7-8 with TRBJ2-7, with D tentatively TRBD1 or TRBD2 (5 bases each). This CDR3 spans 14 amino acids. Between the trimmed V and J ends, which lost 5 bases and 2 bases, there was a span of 13 bases. Germline lookup yields CDR1 SGHVS and CDR2 FQNEAQ. The CDR3 sequence is CASSKGPTAYEQYF. The CDR3 DNA reads as TGTGCCAGCAGCAAGGGACCGACTGCCTACGAGCAGTACTTC.

This rearrangement joins TRBV29-1 to TRBJ1-2; D gene unclear. V dropped 7 bases and J dropped 5 bases, with 17 bases sitting between them. This CDR3 region has 13 residues. Germline V gene data show CDR1 as SQVTM and CDR2 as ANQGSEA. The CDR3 DNA reads as TGCAGCGCCGACCGAATCCCTAGATATGGCTACACCTTC. This translates into CSADRIPRYGYTF.

This chain uses TRBV30 with TRBJ2-3; maybe TRBD2 (7 bases). The CDR3 has 14 residues. CDR1 and CDR2 (germline): GTSNPN, SVGIG (reference sequence). V lost 4 bases, J lost 7 bases, and 18 bases lay in between. The CDR3 DNA reads TGTGCCTGGAACGGCGGGGGCCCCCGCAATACGCAGTATTTT. Translated, it gives CAWNGGGPRNTQYF.

This chain links TRBV5-5 with TRBJ2-5; D unclear. The V end was cut by 3 bases, the J end by 3 bases, with 6 bases between. Germline loops: CDR1 SGHKS, CDR2 YYEKEE (reference sequence). The CDR3 is 12 residues long. Written as DNA, the CDR3 is TGTGCCAGCAGCTGGGGTGAAGAGACCCAGTACTTC. Its protein product is CASSWGEETQYF.

The rearrangement joins TRBV29-1 to TRBJ1-1; no definite D call. CDR1 SQVTM and CDR2 ANQGSEA come from the germline V gene. V shed 7 bases and J shed 1 base, with 7 bases lying between them. The length of the CDR3 is 11 residues. The CDR3 here is CSATGNTEAFF. The CDR3 coding sequence is TGCAGCGCTACCGGGAACACTGAAGCTTTCTTT.

The chain carries TRBV16 and TRBJ2-7; perhaps TRBD1 as D (5 bases). Germline V gives CDR1 KGHSY, CDR2 FQNENV. Trimming removed 2 bases from V and 7 bases from J, with 18 bases in between. This CDR3 region has 15 residues. CDR3 region: CASSQIGQGTGEQYF. The CDR3 nucleotides are TGTGCCAGCAGCCAAATCGGGCAGGGCACTGGAGAGCAGTACTTC.